These 12 T cell receptor beta chains originate from one sample sequenced in a study of beta chain features in type 1 diabetes. The whole isolated RNA underwent reverse transcription, so sequencing captured expressed TCRB transcripts. TCRdb's copy holds only in-frame clones and misses some; the assay was immunoSEQ multiplex PCR. This table holds around 500,000 clones, over 9.5% found once. The sample taken for sequencing was naive CD4+ T cells from blood. Receptor source: a woman aged 18-29 years in good health.

The rearrangement joins TRBV7-6 to TRBJ1-6; tentatively, D is TRBD1 (6 bases). The length of the CDR3 is 14 residues. The V and J ends lost 4 bases and 11 bases respectively, with 15 bases between them. The V gene's germline CDR1 is SGHVS and CDR2 FNYEAQ. The CDR3: CASSSGRDKAPLHF. The CDR3 DNA reads as TGTGCCAGCAGCTCTGGGAGGGACAAGGCACCCCTCCACTTT.

The chain joins TRBV7-9 to TRBJ2-1, with D unclear. V was trimmed by 8 bases and J by 0 bases, leaving 8 bases between them. Per the germline V gene, CDR1 is SEHNR and CDR2 is FQNEAQ (reference sequence). This CDR3 comprises 13 residues. CDR3 nucleotides: TGTGCCAGCGGTCTGGGCTCCTACAATGAGCAGTTCTTC. This translates into CASGLGSYNEQFF.

This clone has a handful of counts. The chain couples TRBV2 to TRBJ2-1, with TRBD2 matching 10 bases. This CDR3 spans 15 amino acids. From germline, CDR1 is SNHLY and CDR2 FYNNEI. Germline trimming cut 4 bases from V and 3 bases from J; bases unmatched to any gene: 3. CDR3 sequence reads: CASSGTSGIYNEQFF. The CDR3 DNA reads TGTGCCAGCAGTGGCACTAGCGGGATCTACAATGAGCAGTTCTTC.

This clone was picked up a small number of times. The J gene is TRBJ1-2, the V gene TRBV7-3; D remains unclear. Trimming cost V 1 base and J 4 bases, with 13 bases left between them. The CDR3 is 15 amino acids. Germline V gene data show CDR1 as SGHTA and CDR2 as FQGTGA. The CDR3 DNA reads TGTGCCAGCAGCTTAATGCCCCGGGATTCCTATGGCTACACCTTC. Translating gives CASSLMPRDSYGYTF. Complete variable domain (other parts from reference TRBV7-3 and TRBJ1-2): GAGVSQTPSNKVTEKGKYVELRCDPISGHTALYWYRQSLGQGPEFLIYFQGTGAADDSGLPNDRFFAVRPEGSVSTLKIQRTERGDSAVYLCASSLMPRDSYGYTFGSGTRLTVV.

This clone has just a few counts. V usage is TRBV27 and J usage is TRBJ1-1, with D tentatively TRBD1 (5 bases). CDR3 length: 13 residues. V gave up 2 bases and J gave up 1 base, with 5 bases separating them. Germline V CDR1 and CDR2: MNHEY, SMNVEV (reference sequence). CDR3 sequence: CASSLTGNTEAFF. The CDR3 coding sequence is TGTGCCAGCAGTTTAACAGGGAACACTGAAGCTTTCTTT.

There are a few counts of this clone. This chain uses TRBV19 with TRBJ2-3, with 7 positions matching TRBD1. The CDR3 has 12 amino acids. V lost 6 bases, J lost 7 bases, and 4 bases stayed unmatched. Germline assignment: CDR1 LNHDA and CDR2 SQIVND (reference sequence). CDR3 loop: CASSEQGYTQYF. The CDR3 DNA reads as TGTGCCAGTAGCGAACAGGGGTATACGCAGTATTTT.

The chain recombines TRBV9 with TRBJ2-1, with D uncertain. The germline gives CDR1 SGDLS, CDR2 YYNGEE. V dropped 5 bases and J dropped 3 bases, with 12 bases sitting between them. The CDR3 contains 14 residues. The CDR3 sequence is CASSASSRYNEQFF. In DNA form, the CDR3 reads TGTGCCAGCAGTGCTAGTTCTCGCTACAATGAGCAGTTCTTC.

The CDR3 protein is CASSSRSTNEKLFF. In nucleotides, the CDR3 is TGTGCCAGCAGCTCTCGATCAACTAATGAAAAACTGTTTTTT. The chain links TRBV7-8 to TRBJ1-4; D is unresolved. Trimming took 4 bases from V and 0 from J, leaving 6 bases between them. This CDR3 is 14 amino acids long. Germline lookup yields CDR1 SGHVS and CDR2 FQNEAQ.

The table lists this clone with a few counts. The rearrangement links TRBV9 to TRBJ1-2; D remains unclear. Germline CDR1 SGDLS, CDR2 YYNGEE. The CDR3 has 14 amino acids. V was cut by 0 bases and J by 4 bases, with 10 bases left in between. The chain's CDR3 is CASSVVTSPYGYTF. In nucleotides, the CDR3 is TGTGCCAGCAGCGTAGTCACGAGCCCCTATGGCTACACCTTC. Combining the CDR3 with reference TRBV9 and TRBJ1-2 gives the whole variable domain DSGVTQTPKHLITATGQRVTLRCSPRSGDLSVYWYQQSLDQGLQFLIQYYNGEERAKGNILERFSAQQFPDLHSELNLSSLELGDSALYFCASSVVTSPYGYTFGSGTRLTVV.

This clone was found a few times. The chain is built from TRBV29-1 and TRBJ1-2; the D gene is possibly TRBD1 (5 bases). Trimming left V 0 bases short and J 7 bases short, with 12 bases between. In germline, CDR1 is SQVTM, CDR2 ANQGSEA. The CDR3 totals 13 residues. The CDR3 DNA reads as TGCAGCGTTGAAGAGGGCAGGGCGGCTGGCTACACCTTC. Translation gives CSVEEGRAAGYTF.

This clone was counted a few times. This sequence joins TRBV30 and TRBJ2-3; D is unresolved. Trimming stripped 1 base from V and 4 bases from J, with 9 bases between. Germline V gene lookup returns CDR1 GTSNPN and CDR2 SVGIG (reference sequence). This CDR3 is 13 amino acids long. The CDR3 bases are TGTGCCTGGAGTGCTTTATTGCCAGATACGCAGTATTTT. Its protein product is CAWSALLPDTQYF.

V and J are TRBV4-1 and TRBJ2-5; D not resolved. The V gene's germline CDR1 is MGHRA and CDR2 YSYEKL. Trimming took off 4 bases at V and 7 bases at J, with 16 bases between the two ends. The CDR3 totals 14 residues. As DNA, the CDR3 is TGCGCCAGCAGCCCAAGAAACGGCGCCCGGACCCAGTACTTC. This gives the protein CASSPRNGARTQYF.